The subject of this entry is one TCR beta chain. Its cognate antigen is unknown. The CDR3 extends over 14 amino acids. Germline V gene lookup returns CDR1 SGHTA and CDR2 FQGTGA. V was cut by 8 bases and J by 5 bases, with 18 bases left in between. This record comes from a study of cytomegalovirus exposure and HLA in healthy donors. Findings of the study overall: Beyond CMV serostatus, there was no information to go on about immune exposure. Analysis performed later found more than 15,000 TCR beta sequences associated with HLA alleles at 0.05 false discovery rate. Among CMV-associated TCR beta chains, most appeared HLA-restricted in a later analysis. In a later analysis, an Asian-associated ancestry cluster reportedly showed fewer N-insertions than the roughly 730-donor mean.

Primers included in the PCR were 60 Vbeta and 13 Jbeta primers. Sequencing was performed with immunoSEQ multiplex PCR; in TCRdb, only in-frame clones are kept and a portion is missing. This specimen shows roughly 120,000 clones; the ten leading clones hold approximately 2.6%. The source material was PBMCs. The rearrangement links TRBV7-3 to TRBJ1-1; TRBD1 might be the D (5 bases). The receptor was derived from a young man in good health and CMV-seronegative. In nucleotides, the CDR3 is TGTGCCAGCGGCCAGGCAGGGCTGGGGACTGAAGCTTTCTTT. Protein: CASGQAGLGTEAFF.